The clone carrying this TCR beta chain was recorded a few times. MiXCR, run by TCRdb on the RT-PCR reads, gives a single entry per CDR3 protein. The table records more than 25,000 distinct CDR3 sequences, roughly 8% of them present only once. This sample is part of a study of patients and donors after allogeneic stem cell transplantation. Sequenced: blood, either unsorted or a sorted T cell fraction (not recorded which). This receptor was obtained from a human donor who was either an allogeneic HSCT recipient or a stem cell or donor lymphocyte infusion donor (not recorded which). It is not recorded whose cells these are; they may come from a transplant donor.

For the CDR3, the DNA is TGTGCCAGCAGTTTTCTTGAGGGGACCCAGTACTTC. Its translation is CASSFLEGTQYF. V usage is TRBV27 and J usage is TRBJ2-5; possibly TRBD2 for D (5 bases). Trimming shortened V by 3 bases and J by 7 bases, and 9 bases separated the two germline ends. Germline loops: CDR1 MNHEY, CDR2 SMNVEV (reference sequence). The CDR3 is made up of 12 amino acids.